Here is one T cell receptor (beta chain) with its context. Its antigen remains unknown. This record comes from a study of OX40 agonist ivuxolimab in advanced cancers. Study-level information: Hepatocellular carcinoma, melanoma, renal cell or head and neck cancer occurred in dose-escalation patients.

The table came from immunoSEQ multiplex PCR; TCRdb's copy has only in-frame clones and leaves some out. The sample lists under 80,000 clones; approximately 81% were seen once. Overall study results and limits: The authors also found low normalized T-cell clonal expansion in some nonresponders.

CDR1 and CDR2 from the germline V gene are SGHAT and FQDESV (reference sequence). This CDR3 has 15 amino acids. The ends were cut back, 3 bases at V and 0 bases at J, with 9 bases in the middle. The clonotype comes from an adult with an advanced solid tumor such as melanoma, head and neck, liver or kidney cancer. The chain combines TRBV11-1 with TRBJ2-4; D is possibly TRBD1 or TRBD2 (6 bases each). The source was CD4+ or CD8+ T cells sorted from blood, collected in a trial of the OX40 agonist ivuxolimab. The DNA for the CDR3 is TGTGCCAGCAGCTTTGGGGGGCTAGCCAAAAACATTCAGTACTTC. Its protein product is CASSFGGLAKNIQYF.